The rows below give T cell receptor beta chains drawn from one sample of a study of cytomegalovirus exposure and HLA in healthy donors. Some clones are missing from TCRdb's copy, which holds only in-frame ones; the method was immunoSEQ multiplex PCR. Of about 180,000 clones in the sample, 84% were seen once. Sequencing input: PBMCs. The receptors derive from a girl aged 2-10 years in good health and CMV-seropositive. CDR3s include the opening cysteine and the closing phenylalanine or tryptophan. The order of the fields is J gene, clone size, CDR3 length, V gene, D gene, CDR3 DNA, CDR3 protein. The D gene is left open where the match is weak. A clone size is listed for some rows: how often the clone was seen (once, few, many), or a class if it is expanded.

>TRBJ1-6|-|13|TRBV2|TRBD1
TGTGCCAGCAGTTGGGACAGAATGTCACCCCTCCACTTT
CASSWDRMSPLHF
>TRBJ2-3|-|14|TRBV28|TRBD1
TGTGCCAGCAGATACAGGGGGCGTACAGATACGCAGTATTTT
CASRYRGRTDTQYF
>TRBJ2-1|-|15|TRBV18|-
TGTGCCAGCTCACCGGCGGGGATTTACAACAATGAGCAGTTCTTC
CASSPAGIYNNEQFF
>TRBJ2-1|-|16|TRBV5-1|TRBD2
TGCGCCAGCAGCTTGGTCCAGCGGGGGGGCGGGGATGAGCAGTTCTTC
CASSLVQRGGGDEQFF
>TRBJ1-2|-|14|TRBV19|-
TGTGCCAGTAGTATTAGGTCAGGTGTCAGTGGCTACACCTTC
CASSIRSGVSGYTF
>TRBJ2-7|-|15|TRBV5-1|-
TGCGCCAGCAGCTTGGAGGGCAGGGGATTAGGAGAGCAGTACTTC
CASSLEGRGLGEQYF
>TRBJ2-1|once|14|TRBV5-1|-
TGCGCCAGCAGCTTCCCCTCAGCGGGCGATGAGCAGTTCTTC
CASSFPSAGDEQFF
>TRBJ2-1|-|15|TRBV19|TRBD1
TGTGCCAGTTCCCACCGGGACAGGGTCCACAATGAGCAGTTCTTC
CASSHRDRVHNEQFF
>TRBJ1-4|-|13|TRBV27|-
TGTGCCAGCAGTTTCATTGCAGGGGAAAAACTGTTTTTT
CASSFIAGEKLFF
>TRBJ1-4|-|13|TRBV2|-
TGTGCCAGCAGTGAAGACGGAGGGGAAAAACTGTTTTTT
CASSEDGGEKLFF
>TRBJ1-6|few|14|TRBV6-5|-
TGTGCCAGCAGTTACGGGCGGGGTGTTTCACCCCTCCACTTT
CASSYGRGVSPLHF
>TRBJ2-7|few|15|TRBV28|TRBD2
TGTGCCAGCAGTTTGGGTGGGGAGGGGAATTACGAGCAGTACTTC
CASSLGGEGNYEQYF
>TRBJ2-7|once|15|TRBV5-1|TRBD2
TGCGCCAGCAGCTTGGAGGCGAGCGGGAGCCACGAGCAGTACTTC
CASSLEASGSHEQYF
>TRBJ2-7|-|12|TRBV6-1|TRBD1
TGTGCCAGCGGTAGGACAGGGGACGAGCAGTACTTC
CASGRTGDEQYF
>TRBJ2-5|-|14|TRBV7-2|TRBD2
TGTGCCAGCAGCCTGCGGACTAGCCAAGAGACCCAGTACTTC
CASSLRTSQETQYF
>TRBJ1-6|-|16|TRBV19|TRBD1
TGTGCCAGTAGTATTCGCCCTGGGGACAGTGCTTCACCCCTCCACTTT
CASSIRPGDSASPLHF
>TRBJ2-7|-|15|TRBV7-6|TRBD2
TGTGCCAGCAGCTTAGACGGGAGGGCCCCGGACGAGCAGTACTTC
CASSLDGRAPDEQYF
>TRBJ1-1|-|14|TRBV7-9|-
TGTGCCAGCAGCCCGGACTTACAGAACACTGAAGCTTTCTTT
CASSPDLQNTEAFF
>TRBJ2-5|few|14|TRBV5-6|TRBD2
TGTGCCAGCAGCTTTACTAGCGGAGAAGAGACCCAGTACTTC
CASSFTSGEETQYF
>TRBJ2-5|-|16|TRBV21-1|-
TGTGCCAGCTTCCCCCGGGACAGGGGGAGTCAAGAGACCCAGTACTTC
CASFPRDRGSQETQYF
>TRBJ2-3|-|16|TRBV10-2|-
TGCGTCAGCAGTGAGGCGGCTTTAGGGCGGGGAGATACGCAGTATTTT
CVSSEAALGRGDTQYF
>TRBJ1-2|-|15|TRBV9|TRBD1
TGTGCCAGCAGCGCGAACAGGGGGCATGCATATGGCTACACCTTC
CASSANRGHAYGYTF
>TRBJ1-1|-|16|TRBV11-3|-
TGTGCCAGCAGCTTAAGTAGGGGCCTTGGGGACACTGAAGCTTTCTTT
CASSLSRGLGDTEAFF
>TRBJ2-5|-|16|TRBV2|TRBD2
TGTGCCAGCAGGGCCCTTCTAGCGGGAGGTGGTGAGACCCAGTACTTC
CASRALLAGGGETQYF
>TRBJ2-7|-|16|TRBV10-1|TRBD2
TGCGCCAGCAGTGCTATGGGAACTAGCGGGAGCACCGAGCAGTACTTC
CASSAMGTSGSTEQYF
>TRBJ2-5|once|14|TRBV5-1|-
TGCGCCAGCCGGTTGGCGGGAACACAAGAGACCCAGTACTTC
CASRLAGTQETQYF
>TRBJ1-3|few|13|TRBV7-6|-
TGTGCCAGCAGCTTGGCCCCTGGAAACACCATATATTTT
CASSLAPGNTIYF
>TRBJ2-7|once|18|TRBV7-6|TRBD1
TGTGCCAGCAGCTTAGCGTTCTCTGGACAGGGTCAGTTCTACGAGCAGTACTTC
CASSLAFSGQGQFYEQYF
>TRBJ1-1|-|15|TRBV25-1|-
TGTGCCAGCAGTGATAAGACAGATTCTAACACTGAAGCTTTCTTT
CASSDKTDSNTEAFF
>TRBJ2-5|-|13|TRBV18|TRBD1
TGTGCCAGCTCACAGACAGGGGAAGAGACCCAGTACTTC
CASSQTGEETQYF
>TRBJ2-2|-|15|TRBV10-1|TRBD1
TGCGCCAGCAGCGTACCGGGACAGTACACCGGGGAGCTGTTTTTT
CASSVPGQYTGELFF
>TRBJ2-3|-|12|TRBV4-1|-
TGCGCCAGCAGCGGAGACTTAGATACGCAGTATTTT
CASSGDLDTQYF
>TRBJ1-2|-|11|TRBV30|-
TGTGCCTGGACTGACAGCTATGGCTACACCTTC
CAWTDSYGYTF
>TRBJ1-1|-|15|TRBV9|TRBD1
TGTGCCAGCAGCCCGCGACAGGGTCTCAACACTGAAGCTTTCTTT
CASSPRQGLNTEAFF
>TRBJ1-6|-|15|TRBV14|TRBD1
TGTGCCAGCAGCCAAGGACAGGGGGATAATTCACCCCTCCACTTT
CASSQGQGDNSPLHF
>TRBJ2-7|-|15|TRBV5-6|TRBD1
TGTGCCAGCAGCTATACCGGGACAGGCCCCTACGAGCAGTACTTC
CASSYTGTGPYEQYF
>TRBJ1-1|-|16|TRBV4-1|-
TGCGCCAGCAGCCCGCGAGCAGGGGTAGGGAACACTGAAGCTTTCTTT
CASSPRAGVGNTEAFF
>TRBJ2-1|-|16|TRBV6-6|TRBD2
TGTGCCAGCAGTCTTACTAGCGGGAGCTCCTACAATGAGCAGTTCTTC
CASSLTSGSSYNEQFF
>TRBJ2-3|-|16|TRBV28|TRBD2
TGTGCCAGCAGTTTAGGATCTCTAGCGGGGTCAGATACGCAGTATTTT
CASSLGSLAGSDTQYF
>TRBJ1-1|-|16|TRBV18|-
TGTGCCAGCTCACCAACCGTCCGGACAGCGAACACTGAAGCTTTCTTT
CASSPTVRTANTEAFF
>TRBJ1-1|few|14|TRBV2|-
TGTGCCAGCAGTGTGAGGGGGATAAATACTGAAGCTTTCTTT
CASSVRGINTEAFF
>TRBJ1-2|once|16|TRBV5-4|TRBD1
TGTGCCAGCAGCTATCCGGGACAGGGGAAGATGGGAGGCTACACCTTC
CASSYPGQGKMGGYTF
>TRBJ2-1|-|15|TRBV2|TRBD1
TGTGCCAGCAGATGGGACAGGGGGGCCTACAATGAGCAGTTCTTC
CASRWDRGAYNEQFF
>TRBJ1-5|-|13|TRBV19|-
TGTGCCAGTAGTATTGGGAGAAATCAGCCCCAGCATTTT
CASSIGRNQPQHF
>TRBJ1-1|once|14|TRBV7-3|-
TGTGCCAGCAGCCTCAATTCGGGTAACACTGAAGCTTTCTTT
CASSLNSGNTEAFF
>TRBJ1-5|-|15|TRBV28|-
TGTGCCAGCAGTGGCACACAGGGTAACACCCAGCCCCAGCATTTT
CASSGTQGNTQPQHF
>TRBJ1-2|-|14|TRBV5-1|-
TGCGCCAGCAGCTTGGTTACAGGGACTAATGGCTACACCTTC
CASSLVTGTNGYTF
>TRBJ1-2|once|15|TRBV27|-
TGTGCCAGCAGTTTATCGTACAGTTCTAACTATGGCTACACCTTC
CASSLSYSSNYGYTF